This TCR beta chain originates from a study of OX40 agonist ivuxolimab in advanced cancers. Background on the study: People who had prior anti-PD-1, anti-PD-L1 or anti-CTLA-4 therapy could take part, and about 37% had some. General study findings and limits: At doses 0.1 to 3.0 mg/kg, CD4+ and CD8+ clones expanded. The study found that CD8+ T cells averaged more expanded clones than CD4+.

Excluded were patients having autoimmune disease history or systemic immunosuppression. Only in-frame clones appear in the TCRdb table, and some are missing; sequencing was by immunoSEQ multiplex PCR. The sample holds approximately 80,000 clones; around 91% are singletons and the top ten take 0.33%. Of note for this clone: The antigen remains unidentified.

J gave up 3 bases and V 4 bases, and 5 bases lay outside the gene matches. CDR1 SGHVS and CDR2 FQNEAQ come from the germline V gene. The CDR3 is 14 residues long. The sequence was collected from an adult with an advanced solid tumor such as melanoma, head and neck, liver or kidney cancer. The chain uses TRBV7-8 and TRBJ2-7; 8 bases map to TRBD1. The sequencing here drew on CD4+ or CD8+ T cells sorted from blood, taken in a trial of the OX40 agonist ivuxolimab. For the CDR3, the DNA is TGTGCCAGCAGCTCGTTAGGACAGGGCTACGAGCAGTACTTC. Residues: CASSSLGQGYEQYF.